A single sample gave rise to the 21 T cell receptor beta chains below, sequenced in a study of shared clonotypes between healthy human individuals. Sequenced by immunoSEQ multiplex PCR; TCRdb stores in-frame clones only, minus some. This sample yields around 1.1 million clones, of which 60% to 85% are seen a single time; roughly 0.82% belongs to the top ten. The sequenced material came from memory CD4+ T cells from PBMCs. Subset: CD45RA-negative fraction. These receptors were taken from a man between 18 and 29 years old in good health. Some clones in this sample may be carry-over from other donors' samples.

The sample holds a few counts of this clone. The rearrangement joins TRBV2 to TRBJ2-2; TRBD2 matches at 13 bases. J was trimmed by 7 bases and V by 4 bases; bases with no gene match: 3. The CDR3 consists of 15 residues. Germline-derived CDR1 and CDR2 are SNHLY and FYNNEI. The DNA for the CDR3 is TGTGCCAGCAGTGGACTAGCGGGAGGAGGCGGGGAGCTGTTTTTT. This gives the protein CASSGLAGGGGELFF.

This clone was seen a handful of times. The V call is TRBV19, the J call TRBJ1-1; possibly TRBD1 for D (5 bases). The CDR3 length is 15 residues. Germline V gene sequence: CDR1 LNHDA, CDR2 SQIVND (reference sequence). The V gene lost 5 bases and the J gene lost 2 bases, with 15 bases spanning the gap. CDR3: CASSPPAQGNTEAFF. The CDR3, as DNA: TGTGCCAGTAGTCCTCCCGCTCAGGGAAACACTGAAGCTTTCTTT.

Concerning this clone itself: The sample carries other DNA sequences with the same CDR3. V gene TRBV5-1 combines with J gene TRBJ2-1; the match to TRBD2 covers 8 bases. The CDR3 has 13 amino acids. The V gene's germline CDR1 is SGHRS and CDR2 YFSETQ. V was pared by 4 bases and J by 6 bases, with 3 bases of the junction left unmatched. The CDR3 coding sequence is TGCGCCAGCAGCCTGGGGACTAGCAATGAGCAGTTCTTC. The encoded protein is CASSLGTSNEQFF.

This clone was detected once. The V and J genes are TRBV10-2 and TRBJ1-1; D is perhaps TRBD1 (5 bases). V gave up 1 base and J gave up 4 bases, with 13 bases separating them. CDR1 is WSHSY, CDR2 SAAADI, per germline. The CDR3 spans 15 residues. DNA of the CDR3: TGCGCCAGCAGTGAGTTGGGCAGGGTGACCACTGAAGCTTTCTTT. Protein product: CASSELGRVTTEAFF.

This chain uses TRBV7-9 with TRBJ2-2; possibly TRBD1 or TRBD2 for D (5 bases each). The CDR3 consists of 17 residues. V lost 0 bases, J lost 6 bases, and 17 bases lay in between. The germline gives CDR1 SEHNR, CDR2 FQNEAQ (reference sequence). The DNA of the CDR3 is TGTGCCAGCAGCTTAGCCTCCGGGACGGTAGAGGCCGGGGAGCTGTTTTTT. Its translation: CASSLASGTVEAGELFF.

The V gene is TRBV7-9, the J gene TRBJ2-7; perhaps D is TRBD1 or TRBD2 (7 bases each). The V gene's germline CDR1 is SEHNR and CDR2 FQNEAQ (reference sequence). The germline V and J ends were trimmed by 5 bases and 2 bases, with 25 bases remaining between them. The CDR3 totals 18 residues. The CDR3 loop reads CASSPRGGRQVGPYEQYF. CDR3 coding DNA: TGTGCCAGCAGCCCCAGGGGGGGACGGCAAGTAGGCCCCTACGAGCAGTACTTC.

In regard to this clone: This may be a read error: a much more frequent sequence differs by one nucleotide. This CDR3 is CASSLDRDEQFF. The DNA for the CDR3 is TGTGCCAGCAGCTTGGACAGGGATGAGCAGTTCTTC. This chain uses TRBV5-4 with TRBJ2-1; a possible D gene is TRBD1 (6 bases). The V end lost 0 bases, the J end lost 8 bases, and 6 bases lay between the germline ends. Looked up from germline, CDR1 is SGHNT and CDR2 is YYREEE (reference sequence). This CDR3 has 12 residues.

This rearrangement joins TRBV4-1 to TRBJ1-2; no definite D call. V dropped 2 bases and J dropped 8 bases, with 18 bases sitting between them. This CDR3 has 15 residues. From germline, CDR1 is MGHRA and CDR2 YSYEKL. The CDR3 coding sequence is TGCGCCAGCAGCCAATCTAGAACCTCGGAGCAGGGCTACACCTTC. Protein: CASSQSRTSEQGYTF.

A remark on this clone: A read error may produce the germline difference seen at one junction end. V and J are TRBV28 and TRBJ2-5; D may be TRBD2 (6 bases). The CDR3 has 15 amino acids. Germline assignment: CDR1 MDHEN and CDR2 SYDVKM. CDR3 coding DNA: TGTGCCAGCAGGCCGAGACTAGTCGGGGCGGAGACCCCGTACTTC. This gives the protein CASRPRLVGAETPYF.

The CDR3 region is CASSIVDTGELFF. Here the CDR3 DNA reads TGTGCCAGCAGTATTGTGGACACCGGGGAGCTGTTTTTT. This chain joins TRBV2 and TRBJ2-2; D not resolved. The V gene lost 5 bases and the J gene lost 3 bases, with 7 bases spanning the gap. The CDR3 extends over 13 amino acids. Germline V gene data show CDR1 as SNHLY and CDR2 as FYNNEI.

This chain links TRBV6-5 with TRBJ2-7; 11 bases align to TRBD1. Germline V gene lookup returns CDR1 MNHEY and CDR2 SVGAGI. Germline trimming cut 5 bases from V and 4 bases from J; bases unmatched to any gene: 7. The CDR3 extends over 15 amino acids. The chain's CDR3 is CASSLDRGRRYEQYF. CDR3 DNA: TGTGCCAGCAGTCTGGACAGGGGGCGTAGGTACGAGCAGTACTTC.

CDR3 in amino acids: CASSPAGALEDTGELFF. The CDR3 DNA follows: TGTGCCAGCAGCCCAGCGGGGGCCCTGGAGGACACCGGGGAGCTGTTTTTT. V is TRBV5-4 and J is TRBJ2-2; 8 positions agree with TRBD2. V was clipped by 4 bases and J by 3 bases; unmatched bases: 11. The CDR3 sequence is 17 residues long. Germline assignment: CDR1 SGHNT and CDR2 YYREEE (reference sequence).

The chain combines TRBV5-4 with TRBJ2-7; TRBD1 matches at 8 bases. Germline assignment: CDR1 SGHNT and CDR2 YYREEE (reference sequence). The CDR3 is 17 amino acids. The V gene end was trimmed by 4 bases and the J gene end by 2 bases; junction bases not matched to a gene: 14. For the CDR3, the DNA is TGTGCCAGCAGCCCTGATCCCACCCGGACAGGGCCCTACGAGCAGTACTTC. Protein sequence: CASSPDPTRTGPYEQYF.

CDR3 in DNA: TGCGCCAGCAGCAACTTACCAACCGCTGAAGCTTTCTTT. The encoded protein is CASSNLPTAEAFF. The chain carries TRBV5-1 and TRBJ1-1; D not certain. The V end lost 4 bases, the J end lost 6 bases, and 13 bases lay between the germline ends. Germline CDR1 is SGHRS and CDR2 is YFSETQ. The CDR3 spans 13 residues.

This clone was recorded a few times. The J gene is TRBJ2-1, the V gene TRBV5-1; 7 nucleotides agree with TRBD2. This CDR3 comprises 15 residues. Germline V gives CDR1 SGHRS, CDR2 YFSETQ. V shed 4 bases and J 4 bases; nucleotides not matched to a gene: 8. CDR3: CASSRTAGEYNEQFF. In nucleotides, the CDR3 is TGCGCCAGCAGCCGGACTGCGGGAGAGTACAATGAGCAGTTCTTC.

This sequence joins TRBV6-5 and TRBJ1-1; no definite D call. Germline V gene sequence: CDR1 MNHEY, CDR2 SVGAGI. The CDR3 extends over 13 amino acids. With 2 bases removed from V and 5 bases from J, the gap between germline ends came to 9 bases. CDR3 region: CASSYIPGTEAFF. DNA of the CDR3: TGTGCCAGCAGTTACATCCCCGGGACTGAAGCTTTCTTT.

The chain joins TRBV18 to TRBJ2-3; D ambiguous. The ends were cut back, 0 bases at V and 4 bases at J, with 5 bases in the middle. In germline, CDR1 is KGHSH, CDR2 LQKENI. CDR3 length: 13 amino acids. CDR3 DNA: TGTGCCAGCTCACCACCTCCTTCAGATACGCAGTATTTT. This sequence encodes CASSPPPSDTQYF.

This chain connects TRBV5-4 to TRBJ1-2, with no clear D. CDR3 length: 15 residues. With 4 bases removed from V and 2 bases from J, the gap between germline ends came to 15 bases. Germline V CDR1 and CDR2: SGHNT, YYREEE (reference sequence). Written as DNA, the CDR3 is TGTGCCAGCAGCCCACGGAAGACGGGGAACTATGGCTACACCTTC. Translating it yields CASSPRKTGNYGYTF.

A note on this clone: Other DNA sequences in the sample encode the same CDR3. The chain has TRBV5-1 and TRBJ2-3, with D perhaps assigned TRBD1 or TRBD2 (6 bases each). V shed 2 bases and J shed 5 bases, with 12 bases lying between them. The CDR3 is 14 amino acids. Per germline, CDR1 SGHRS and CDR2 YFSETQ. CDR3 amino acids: CASSFTGAGDTQYF. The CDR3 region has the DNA TGCGCCAGCAGCTTTACGGGGGCAGGAGATACGCAGTATTTT.

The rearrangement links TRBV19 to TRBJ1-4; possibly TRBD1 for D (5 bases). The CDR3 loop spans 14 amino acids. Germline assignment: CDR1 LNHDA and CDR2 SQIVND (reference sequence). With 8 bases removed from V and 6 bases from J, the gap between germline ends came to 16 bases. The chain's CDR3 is CASVSPGGDEKLFF. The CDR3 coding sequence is TGTGCCAGTGTATCGCCCGGGGGGGATGAAAAACTGTTTTTT. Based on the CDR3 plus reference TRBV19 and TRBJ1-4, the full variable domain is DGGITQSPKYLFRKEGQNVTLSCEQNLNHDAMYWYRQDPGQGLRLIYYSQIVNDFQKGDIAEGYSVSREKKESFPLTVTSAQKNPTAFYLCASVSPGGDEKLFFGSGTQLSVL.

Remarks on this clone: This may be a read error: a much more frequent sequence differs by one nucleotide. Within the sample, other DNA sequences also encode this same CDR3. CDR3 loop: CSVDTDTQYF. CDR3 nucleotides: TGCAGCGTCGACACGGATACGCAGTATTTT. This chain uses TRBV29-1 with TRBJ2-3; D is uncertain. Germline-derived CDR1 and CDR2 are SQVTM and ANQGSEA. This CDR3 contains 10 residues. The V end was cut by 6 bases, the J end by 6 bases, with 7 bases between.